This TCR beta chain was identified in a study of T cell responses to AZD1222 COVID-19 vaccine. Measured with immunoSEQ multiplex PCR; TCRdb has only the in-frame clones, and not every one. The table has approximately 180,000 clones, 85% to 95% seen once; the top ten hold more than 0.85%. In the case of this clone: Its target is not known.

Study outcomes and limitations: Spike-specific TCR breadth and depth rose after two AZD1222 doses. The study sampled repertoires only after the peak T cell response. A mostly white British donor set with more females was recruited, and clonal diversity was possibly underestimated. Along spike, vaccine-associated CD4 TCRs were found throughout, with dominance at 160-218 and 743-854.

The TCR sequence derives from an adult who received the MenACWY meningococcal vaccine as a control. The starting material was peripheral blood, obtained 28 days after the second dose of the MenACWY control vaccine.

The CDR3 region has the DNA TGTGCCAGCAGGTCGACCGGGGAAGGGACCGGGGAGCTGTTTTTT. Protein sequence: CASRSTGEGTGELFF. This rearrangement joins TRBV28 to TRBJ2-2; a possible D gene is TRBD2 (5 bases). The CDR3 consists of 15 residues. Germline V gene data show CDR1 as MDHEN and CDR2 as SYDVKM. V was clipped by 6 bases and J by 5 bases, with 16 bases between them.